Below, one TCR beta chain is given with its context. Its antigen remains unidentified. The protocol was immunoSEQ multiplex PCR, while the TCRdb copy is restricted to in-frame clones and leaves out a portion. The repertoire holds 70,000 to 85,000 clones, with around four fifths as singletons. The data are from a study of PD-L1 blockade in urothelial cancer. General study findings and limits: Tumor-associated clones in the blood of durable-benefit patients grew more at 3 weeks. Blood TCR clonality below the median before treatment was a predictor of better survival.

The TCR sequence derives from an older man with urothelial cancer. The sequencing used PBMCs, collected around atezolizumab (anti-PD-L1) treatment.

This CDR3 is CASSVRAETYEQYF. The CDR3 DNA follows: TGTGCCAGCAGCGTGCGAGCGGAGACCTACGAGCAGTACTTC. V and J are TRBV9 and TRBJ2-7; possible D gene TRBD2, 5 bases. Germline V lookup: CDR1 SGDLS, CDR2 YYNGEE. The CDR3 length is 14 residues. Trimming shortened V by 2 bases and J by 2 bases, and 11 bases separated the two germline ends.